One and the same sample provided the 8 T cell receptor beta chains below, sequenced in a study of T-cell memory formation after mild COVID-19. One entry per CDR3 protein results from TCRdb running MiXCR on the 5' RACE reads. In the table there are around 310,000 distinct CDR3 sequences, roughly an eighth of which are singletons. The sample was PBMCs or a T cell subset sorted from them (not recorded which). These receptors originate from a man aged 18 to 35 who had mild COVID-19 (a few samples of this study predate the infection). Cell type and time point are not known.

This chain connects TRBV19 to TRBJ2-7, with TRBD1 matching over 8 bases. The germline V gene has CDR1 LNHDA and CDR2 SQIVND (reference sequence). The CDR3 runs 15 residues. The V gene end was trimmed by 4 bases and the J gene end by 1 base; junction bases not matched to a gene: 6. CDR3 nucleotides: TGTGCCAGTAGTACCCCCGGGACAGGTTCCTACGAGCAGTACTTC. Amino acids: CASSTPGTGSYEQYF.

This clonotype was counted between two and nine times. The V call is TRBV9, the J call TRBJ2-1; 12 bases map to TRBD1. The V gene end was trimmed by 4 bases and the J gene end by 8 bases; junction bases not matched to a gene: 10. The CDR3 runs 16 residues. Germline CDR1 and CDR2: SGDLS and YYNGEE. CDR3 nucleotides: TGTGCCAGCAGCTCCATTATGGGACAGGGGGCTGATGAGCAGTTCTTC. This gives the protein CASSSIMGQGADEQFF. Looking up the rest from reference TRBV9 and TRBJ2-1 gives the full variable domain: DSGVTQTPKHLITATGQRVTLRCSPRSGDLSVYWYQQSLDQGLQFLIQYYNGEERAKGNILERFSAQQFPDLHSELNLSSLELGDSALYFCASSSIMGQGADEQFFGPGTRLTVL.

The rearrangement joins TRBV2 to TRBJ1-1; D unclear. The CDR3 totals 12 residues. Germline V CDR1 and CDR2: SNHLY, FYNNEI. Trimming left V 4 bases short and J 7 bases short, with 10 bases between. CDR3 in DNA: TGTGCCAGCAGTGTAGAGGCCGATGAAGCTTTCTTT. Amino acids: CASSVEADEAFF.

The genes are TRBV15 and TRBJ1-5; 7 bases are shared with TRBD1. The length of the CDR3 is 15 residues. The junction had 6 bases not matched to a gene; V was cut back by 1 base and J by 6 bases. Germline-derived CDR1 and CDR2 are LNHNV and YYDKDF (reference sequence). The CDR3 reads CATSRATGMGQPQHF. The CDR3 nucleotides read TGTGCCACCAGCAGAGCGACAGGGATGGGTCAGCCCCAGCATTTT.

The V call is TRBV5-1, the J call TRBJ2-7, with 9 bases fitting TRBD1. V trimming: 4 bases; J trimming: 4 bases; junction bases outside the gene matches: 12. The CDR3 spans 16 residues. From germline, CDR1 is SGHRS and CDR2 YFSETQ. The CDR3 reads CASSPTPGQGQYEQYF. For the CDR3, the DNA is TGCGCCAGCAGCCCCACCCCGGGACAGGGACAGTACGAGCAGTACTTC.

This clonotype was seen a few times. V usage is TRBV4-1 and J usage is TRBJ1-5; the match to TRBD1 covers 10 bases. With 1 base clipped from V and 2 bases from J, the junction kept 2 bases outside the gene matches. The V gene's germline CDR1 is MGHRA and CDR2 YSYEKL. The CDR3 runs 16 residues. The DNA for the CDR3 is TGCGCCAGCAGCCAAGGACAGGGGGCCGGCAATCAGCCCCAGCATTTT. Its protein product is CASSQGQGAGNQPQHF.

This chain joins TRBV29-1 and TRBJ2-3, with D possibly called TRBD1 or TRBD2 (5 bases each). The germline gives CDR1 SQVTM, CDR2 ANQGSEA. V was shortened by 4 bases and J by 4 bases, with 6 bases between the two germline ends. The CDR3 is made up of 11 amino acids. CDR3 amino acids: CSVGGADTQYF. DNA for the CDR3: TGCAGCGTTGGAGGGGCAGATACGCAGTATTTT.

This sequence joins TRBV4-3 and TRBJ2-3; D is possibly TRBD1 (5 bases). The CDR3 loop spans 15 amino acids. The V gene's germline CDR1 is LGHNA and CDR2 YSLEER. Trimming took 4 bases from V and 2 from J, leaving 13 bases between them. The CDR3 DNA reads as TGCGCCAGCAGCCCCAGCCAGGGTTTCACAGATACGCAGTATTTT. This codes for CASSPSQGFTDTQYF.